This T cell receptor (beta chain) is from a study of blood T cell repertoires in COVID-19. Study at large: Collection of acute and convalescent COVID-19 samples took place in the United States, Italy and Spain. In each case, the material was cDNA or gDNA derived from T cells, B-cell-depleted T cells, or PBMCs.

Germline V lookup: CDR1 SNHLY, CDR2 FYNNEI. This CDR3 comprises 15 residues. Germline trimming cut 6 bases from V and 8 bases from J; bases unmatched to any gene: 6. Original data processing: Reference gene primer amplification yielded estimated nucleated cell counts. Some clones are missing from TCRdb's copy, which holds only in-frame ones; the method was immunoSEQ multiplex PCR. That table furnishes V, J and clone size, whereas the DNA furnished D and trimming. The table shows 81,000 or so clones, with roughly four fifths occurring only once. This chain joins TRBV2 and TRBJ2-3; 15 bases align to TRBD2. The sample taken for sequencing was peripheral blood. This receptor was taken from a human donor in a cohort sampled during active COVID-19. The CDR3 protein is CASRAGLAGGSTQYF. CDR3 DNA: TGTGCCAGCAGAGCCGGACTAGCGGGGGGGAGTACGCAGTATTTT.